In this sample, the clone carrying this T cell receptor beta chain turned up a few times. Its antigen is not known. CDR3 length: 14 amino acids. The V gene lost 6 bases and the J gene lost 1 base, with 9 bases spanning the gap. The data stem from a study of T-cell reconstitution after alpha-beta-depleted transplantation in children. Study-wide results and limits: Expanded graft clones, several hundred of them, were reportedly the source of alpha-beta T cells about two months after transplant.

Preparation of the TCRbeta library used unique molecular identifiers. TCRdb processed the PCR reads anew with MiXCR; each CDR3 protein has one entry. The sample gives about 400,000 distinct CDR3 sequences, roughly 16% of which show up once; roughly 29% is in the top ten. This sequence originates from a boy in the first two years of life who had a stem cell transplant for Wiskott-Aldrich syndrome, so the T cells may come from the graft donor. The source was PBMCs, mostly from graft donor cells, collected 360 days after TCRalphabeta/CD19-depleted stem cell transplant. The rearrangement joins TRBV12-3 or TRBV12-4 to TRBJ2-2, with a possible D match to TRBD1 (5 bases). DNA for the CDR3: TGTGCCAGCAGCATTCAGGGGAACACCGGGGAGCTGTTTTTT. It yields the protein CASSIQGNTGELFF.